The present TCR beta chain was sequenced within a study of blood T cell repertoires in COVID-19 (dated by TCRdb to between 2020 and 2021). Study-level background: Samples covering the acute and convalescent phases of COVID-19 were provided by collaborators in the United States, Italy and Spain. The material from the prospective study consisted of cDNA or gDNA derived from T cells, B-cell-depleted T cells, or PBMCs. Where available, HLA class I and class II types were obtained from metadata supplied by the sample provider rather than from assay-based typing. The samples were drawn from two sources: the first 160 participants of the ongoing ImmuneRACE study, and 950 to 1,500 subjects contributed by 6 global collaborators. A freely available public database, intended as a resource for researchers studying the immune response to SARS-CoV-2, is where the repertoires were released. Deeply sampled blood TCRbeta repertoires from subjects exposed to, actively infected with, or recovered from COVID-19 were included in the dataset. Nearly every sample came with metadata listing a de-identified subject ID, COVID-19 status, age in years and sex.

Participants in the prospective study were enrolled through a virtual design, were aged roughly 18 to 100 years, and lived in roughly 24 United States geographic areas. Cohort assignment in the prospective study relied on participant-reported clinical history from a screening survey and a study questionnaire. Each participant in the prospective study had whole blood, serum and a nasopharyngeal or oropharyngeal swab collected by mobile phlebotomists. Prospective study participants could optionally give additional blood draws and questionnaires over an approximately 2-month period. Blood samples from the prospective study were shipped frozen or at room temperature prior to DNA extraction. V is reduced by 2 bases and J by 0 bases, leaving a spacing of 9 bases between them. CDR1 and CDR2 (SGHRS, YFSETQ) derive from the germline V gene. From cysteine to phenylalanine, the CDR3 is 15 amino acids long. Only the CDR3 DNA is retained, 45 bases long and in frame from the first base.

Results and caveats for the whole study, not just this receptor: The amount of clinical and demographic metadata varied by source and participant and was provided uncurated.

TCRbeta CDR3 regions were amplified from genomic DNA using the immunoSEQ Assay, a bias-controlled multiplex PCR. In the source study's methods: Within the assay, amplification of reference gene primers was used to estimate how many nucleated cells each sample contained. To quantify the absolute abundance of each unique TCRbeta CDR3 rearrangement, sequence reads were collapsed and filtered. For each sample, productive Simpson clonality was calculated as the square root of Simpson's diversity index over productive rearrangements. As stored in TCRdb, this immuneACCESS dataset retains in-frame rearrangements with V and J assigned. A fraction of the clones does not appear; measured against another copy, unresolved V genes explain less than half of the discrepancy, and the remainder lacks a known reason. The V and J calls and clone size are taken from that table; D and trimming were inferred from the DNA. In all, the sample holds over 200,000 clones, and around 89% of those were seen once. In total, the top ten clones hold roughly 2.3% of the sample.

With regard to this clone: The specificity of this receptor is unknown. No much larger clone is present one base from it, and per-base qualities are unavailable.

In this chain, TRBV5-1 is recombined with TRBJ1-3; the D region possibly corresponds to TRBD1 (6 bases align). Sequencing input: PBMCs or T cells enriched from blood (not recorded which). The receptor was derived from a middle-aged woman with acute COVID-19. The DNA sequence reads TGCGCCAGCAGCTTACAGGGACCCTCTGGAAACACCATATATTTT. Its protein reads: CASSLQGPSGNTIYF.